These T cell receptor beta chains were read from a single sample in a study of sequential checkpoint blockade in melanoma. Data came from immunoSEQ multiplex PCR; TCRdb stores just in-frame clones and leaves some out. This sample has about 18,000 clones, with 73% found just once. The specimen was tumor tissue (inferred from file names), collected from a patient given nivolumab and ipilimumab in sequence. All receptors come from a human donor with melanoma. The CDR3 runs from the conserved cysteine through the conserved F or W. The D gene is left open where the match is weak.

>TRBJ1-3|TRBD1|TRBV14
CASSRRDRAGNTIYF
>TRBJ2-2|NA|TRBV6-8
CAAPTSNTGELFF
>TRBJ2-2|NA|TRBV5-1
CASRETNSNTGELFF
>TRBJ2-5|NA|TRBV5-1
CASSSGHQEETQYF
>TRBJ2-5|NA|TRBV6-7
CASSWLETQYF
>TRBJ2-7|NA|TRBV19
CASSRDTSSYEQYF
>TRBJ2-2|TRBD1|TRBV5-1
CASSLPTGDTGELFF
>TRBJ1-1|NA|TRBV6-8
CASRESVGGMNTEAFF
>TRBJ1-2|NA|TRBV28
CASSQVTYGYTF
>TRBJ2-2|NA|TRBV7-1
CASSGGRVGTGELFF
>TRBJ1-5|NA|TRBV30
CAWSTHVGRGQPQHF
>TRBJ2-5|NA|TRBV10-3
CAISESSLGETQYF
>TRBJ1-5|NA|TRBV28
CASSDRDIFRQPQHF
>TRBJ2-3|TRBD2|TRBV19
CASSMDSSGGAGDTQYF
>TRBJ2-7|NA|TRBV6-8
CASRGTGATYEQYF
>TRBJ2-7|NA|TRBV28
CASRGIRDVDPYEQYF
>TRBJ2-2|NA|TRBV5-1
CASSPGTGEGRELFF
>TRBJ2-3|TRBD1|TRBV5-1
CASSLLGTGIVDTDTQYF
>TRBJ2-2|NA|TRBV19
CASIDRGRNTGELFF
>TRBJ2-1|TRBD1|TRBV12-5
CASTGQGSVWNEQFF
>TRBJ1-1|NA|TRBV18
CASSPWPGNTEAFF
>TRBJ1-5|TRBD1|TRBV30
CAWSHGQGNQPQHF
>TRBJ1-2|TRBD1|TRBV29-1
CSVEGQGYYGYTF
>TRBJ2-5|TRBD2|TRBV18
CASSPGLAGGETQYF
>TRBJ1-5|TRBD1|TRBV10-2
CASQGQGNQPQHF
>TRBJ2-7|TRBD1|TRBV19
CASSIGQGGFYEQYF
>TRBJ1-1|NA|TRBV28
CASLIGGGTEAFF
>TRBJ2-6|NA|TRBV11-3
CASSPGEGAGANVLTF
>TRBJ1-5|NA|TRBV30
CAWSVQGGLGNQPQHF
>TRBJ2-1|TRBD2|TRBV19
CASSTRTSEYNEQFF
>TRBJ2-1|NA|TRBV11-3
CASSSSGPVDNEQFF
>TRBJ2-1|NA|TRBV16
CASSHWSEQFF
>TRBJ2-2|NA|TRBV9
CASSVGQGTTGELFF
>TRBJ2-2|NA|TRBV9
CASTPGVNTGELFF
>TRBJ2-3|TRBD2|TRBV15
CATSGRHSGRDQYF
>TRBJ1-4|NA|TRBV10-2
CASSAGGGANEKLFF
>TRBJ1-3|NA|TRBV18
CASSRDSGNTIYF
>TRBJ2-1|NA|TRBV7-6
CASSLDRRGGDEQFF
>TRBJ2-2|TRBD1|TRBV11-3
CASSQGESNTGELFF
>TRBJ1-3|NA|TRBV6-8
CATIRLSGNTIYF
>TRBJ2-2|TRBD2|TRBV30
CAWSASGANTGELFF
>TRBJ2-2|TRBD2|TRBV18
CASSPTIGGSGELFF
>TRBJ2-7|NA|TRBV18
CASSPGYRAYEQYF
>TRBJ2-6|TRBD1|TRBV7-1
CASSSNRTGAGANVLTF
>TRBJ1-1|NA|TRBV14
CASSRYTEAFF
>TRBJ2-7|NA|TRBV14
CASSQIPATEQYF
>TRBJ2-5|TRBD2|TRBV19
CASSRGLAGTQYF
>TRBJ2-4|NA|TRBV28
CASSMPGTPQGNIQYF
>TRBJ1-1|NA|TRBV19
CASSMGRASTEAFF
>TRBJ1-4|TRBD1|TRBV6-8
CASRPDRGKLFF
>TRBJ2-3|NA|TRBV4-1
CSVESGTDTQYF
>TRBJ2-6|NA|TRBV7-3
CASSPASGANVLTF